This T cell receptor (beta chain) was obtained from a study of identical twins. Germline CDR1 reads SEHNR; CDR2 reads FQNEAQ (reference sequence). V lost 5 bases and J lost 2, with 17 bases in between. This CDR3 is built from 16 residues. This clonotype was picked up many times. MiXCR was run by TCRdb on the 5' RACE reads, yielding one entry per CDR3 protein. The repertoire holds under 800,000 distinct CDR3 sequences, over 20% seen once, with around 4.4% in the top ten. The same data also went into a second study, on T cells expressing NK-cell markers. That study adds: Seven HCMV-seropositive donors and one seronegative donor made up the eight sequenced donors.

This chain joins TRBV7-9 and TRBJ2-3; D possibly matches TRBD1 or TRBD2 (5 bases each). The clonotype comes from a woman aged 18-29 years in good health. The specimen sequenced was PBMCs. The CDR3 region is CASSKVWTGTTDTQYF. Here the CDR3 DNA reads TGTGCCAGCAGCAAGGTATGGACTGGGACCACAGATACGCAGTATTTT. Looking up the rest from reference TRBV7-9 and TRBJ2-3 gives the full variable domain: DTGVSQNPRHKITKRGQNVTFRCDPISEHNRLYWYRQTLGQGPEFLTYFQNEAQLEKSRLLSDRFSAERPKGSFSTLEIQRTEQGDSAMYLCASSKVWTGTTDTQYFGPGTRLTVL.